This T cell receptor (beta chain) was sequenced in a study of blood T cell repertoires in COVID-19. Study as a whole: Samples came from the United States, Italy and Spain, spanning acute and convalescent COVID-19. From T cells, B-cell-depleted T cells, or PBMCs came the material, which was cDNA or gDNA.

In the original workflow: Reference gene primer amplification gave estimated nucleated cell counts. The method was immunoSEQ multiplex PCR; TCRdb's version includes in-frame clones alone and lacks a portion of them. Clonal size and the V and J genes are those of that table, whereas D and trimming came from the DNA. Of roughly 120,000 clones in the sample, approximately 70% were seen once. The sequence came from a human donor with acute or convalescent COVID-19. The donor label of this sample is uncertain. Sequencing was carried out using peripheral blood.

The CDR3 loop is CASSPTGTEKLFF. The CDR3 bases are TGTGCCAGCAGCCCGACAGGTACTGAAAAACTGTTTTTT. The chain combines TRBV27 with TRBJ1-4; maybe TRBD1 (6 bases). Germline CDR1 MNHEY, CDR2 SMNVEV (reference sequence). CDR3 length: 13 amino acids. The germline V and J ends were trimmed by 6 bases and 7 bases, with 12 bases remaining between them.